This TCR beta chain stems from a study of regulatory T cells in long-lasting Graves disease. This clonotype was picked up many times. The V gene's germline CDR1 is DFQATT and CDR2 SNEGSKA (reference sequence). V lost 6 bases to trimming and J lost 2 bases, with 13 bases between them. The CDR3 covers 13 residues. CDR3 regions were amplified by Arm-PCR using iRepertoire HTBI primers to build TCR beta libraries. TCRdb processed the multiplex PCR reads anew with MiXCR; each CDR3 protein has one entry. Of roughly 450,000 distinct CDR3 sequences listed, roughly 23% are singletons. This sample's time point: persistent/refractory GD, antithyroid drugs over 5 years with positive TRAb. RNA from PBMCs was the source of the TCR library.

The source material was peripheral blood mononuclear cells (PBMCs), sampled when the disease was refractory, from a patient treated with antithyroid drugs. This clonotype originated in a female donor with Graves disease. V and J are TRBV20-1 and TRBJ2-5; tentatively, D is TRBD1 (5 bases). CDR3 region: CSAKKTAQETQYF. CDR3 DNA: TGCAGTGCGAAGAAGACAGCTCAAGAGACCCAGTACTTC.